Listed below are T cell receptor beta chains from one sample, sequenced in a study of blood T cell repertoires in COVID-19. The protocol was immunoSEQ multiplex PCR, while the TCRdb copy is restricted to in-frame clones and leaves out a portion. Altogether roughly 38,000 clones are present, around 81% being singletons, with the ten largest covering approximately 39%. Sequencing input: peripheral blood. These TCRs come from a man aged 40-50 years with active or convalescent COVID-19. The CDR3 runs from the conserved cysteine through the conserved F or W. Fields, in order: CDR3 length, D gene, J gene, V gene, clone size, CDR3 DNA, CDR3 protein. D genes are given only for firm matches. The size of a clone is reported for some rows only, either as once, few or many, or as a class for expanded clones.

14	.	TRBJ1-1	TRBV3-1/TRBV3-2	.	TGTGCCAGCAGCCAAATGACAGGGAACACTGAAGCTTTCTTT	CASSQMTGNTEAFF
13	TRBD1	TRBJ2-7	TRBV7-3	.	TGTGCCAGCAGCCAGACAGGGCCCGACGAGCAGTACTTC	CASSQTGPDEQYF
12	.	TRBJ2-5	TRBV29-1	.	TGCAGCGTTGGCCTATCGGAAGAGACCCAGTACTTC	CSVGLSEETQYF
12	.	TRBJ2-7	TRBV25-1	.	TGTGCCAGCAGGAGAGGGCAAGGCGAGCAGTACTTC	CASRRGQGEQYF
15	TRBD2	TRBJ2-1	TRBV7-9	.	TGTGCCAGCAGCACGACTAGCGGAACATACAATGAGCAGTTCTTC	CASSTTSGTYNEQFF
15	TRBD1	TRBJ1-2	TRBV11-3	.	TGTGCCAGCAGCCTGTGGACAGGGGGTCCGGAGGGCTACACCTTC	CASSLWTGGPEGYTF
15	TRBD1	TRBJ1-5	TRBV30	.	TGTGCCTGGAGTACCGGACAGGGGGCAACTCAGCCCCAGCATTTT	CAWSTGQGATQPQHF
14	.	TRBJ1-2	TRBV9	.	TGTGCCAGCAGCCCCCGAGGAGGGCGCTATGGCTACACCTTC	CASSPRGGRYGYTF
14	.	TRBJ1-6	TRBV6-4	.	TGTGCCAGCAGTGACACGGACAGAAATTCACCCCTCCACTTT	CASSDTDRNSPLHF
13	.	TRBJ2-7	TRBV12-5	.	TGTGCTAGTGGTTTGCCGTATCAGGGCCGGAGGTACTTC	CASGLPYQGRRYF
15	TRBD1	TRBJ1-2	TRBV10-2	.	TGCGCCAGCAGTGAGCCCCCGGGACAGGGCCATGGCTACACCTTC	CASSEPPGQGHGYTF
15	TRBD1	TRBJ2-6	TRBV6-4	.	TGTGCCAGCACCACGACAGGGAACGGGGCCAACGTCCTGACTTTC	CASTTTGNGANVLTF
14	.	TRBJ1-2	TRBV6-2/TRBV6-3	.	TGTGCCAGCAGTTACTCGAGCAGGGAGGATGGCTACACCTTC	CASSYSSREDGYTF
14	TRBD2	TRBJ2-1	TRBV3-1/TRBV3-2	.	TGTGCCAGCGAAAAGGGGTTGGGAGGGTCTGAGCAGTTCTTC	CASEKGLGGSEQFF
17	TRBD2	TRBJ2-3	TRBV5-1	.	TGCGCCAGCAGCTTGGATTCTAGCGGGGACTCCACAGATACGCAGTATTTT	CASSLDSSGDSTDTQYF
14	.	TRBJ2-2	TRBV5-4	once	TGTGCCAGCAGCTTGGCAGACAGCACCGGGGAGCTGTTTTTT	CASSLADSTGELFF
12	.	TRBJ2-7	TRBV11-3	.	TGTGCCAGCAGCGCCAACAGGGACGAGCAGTACTTC	CASSANRDEQYF
14	.	TRBJ1-1	TRBV7-3	.	TGTGCCAGCAGCCCTGGGGCGGGGGATCCTGAAGCTTTCTTT	CASSPGAGDPEAFF
15	.	TRBJ1-1	TRBV27	few	TGTGCCAGCATCCCAAGGGTAGGGCGGGACACTGAAGCTTTCTTT	CASIPRVGRDTEAFF
11	.	TRBJ1-3	TRBV25-1	.	TGTGCCAGCAGTTTAGGAAACACCATATATTTT	CASSLGNTIYF
14	.	TRBJ1-5	TRBV11-2	.	TGTGCCAGCAGCTTTGACAGGTCCAATCAGCCCCAGCATTTT	CASSFDRSNQPQHF
15	TRBD1	TRBJ2-2	TRBV6-6	once	TGTGCCAGCAGTTACGGGACAGCGGAACCGGGGGAGCTGTTTTTT	CASSYGTAEPGELFF
15	TRBD1	TRBJ1-4	TRBV30	.	TGTGCCTGGAGCGGTAGTGGACAGGGGAACGAAAAACTGTTTTTT	CAWSGSGQGNEKLFF
15	TRBD1	TRBJ1-4	TRBV2	.	TGTGCCAGCAGGGCGGACAGGGGTACTAATGAAAAACTGTTTTTT	CASRADRGTNEKLFF
15	TRBD1	TRBJ1-2	TRBV3-1/TRBV3-2	few	TGTGCCAGCAGCCTGCGGGACAGGGCGAGAGGGGGCTACACCTTC	CASSLRDRARGGYTF
14	TRBD2	TRBJ2-7	TRBV10-3	.	TGTGCCATCAGTTCTAGCGGGGCTGCATACGAGCAGTACTTC	CAISSSGAAYEQYF
12	.	TRBJ1-1	TRBV28	many	TGTGCCAGCAGTCTCCGGGACACTGAAGCTTTCTTT	CASSLRDTEAFF
13	.	TRBJ1-5	TRBV2	.	TGTGCCAGCAGCGCTACAGGAATTCAGCCCCAGCATTTT	CASSATGIQPQHF
13	.	TRBJ1-2	TRBV6-5	.	TGTGCCAGCAGTCCCGACGGAGTCCATGGCTACACCTTC	CASSPDGVHGYTF
15	.	TRBJ1-4	TRBV2	few	TGTGCCAGCAGGAAGGGGACTGCAACTAATGAAAAACTGTTTTTT	CASRKGTATNEKLFF
15	.	TRBJ2-3	TRBV4-3	once	TGCGCCAGCAGCCAAGATCGGTGGTACACAGATACGCAGTATTTT	CASSQDRWYTDTQYF
14	TRBD1	TRBJ2-7	TRBV9	.	TGTGCCAGCAGCCCACAGGGGGCGCTTTACGAGCAGTACTTC	CASSPQGALYEQYF
14	TRBD1	TRBJ1-2	TRBV5-1	.	TGCGCCAGCAGCTTGCAAGGGGGCTACTATGGCTACACCTTC	CASSLQGGYYGYTF
14	.	TRBJ2-1	TRBV30	.	TGTGCCTGGAAAAATAGCGGCCAGGGTAATGAGCAGTTCTTC	CAWKNSGQGNEQFF
15	.	TRBJ1-5	TRBV6-5	once	TGTGCCAGCTCCGGAGGAGGTTCTGGAAATCAGCCCCAGCATTTT	CASSGGGSGNQPQHF
13	.	TRBJ1-1	TRBV18	.	TGTGCCAGCTCACCCCCTGCCAGAACTGAAGCTTTCTTT	CASSPPARTEAFF
15	.	TRBJ2-7	TRBV5-1	.	TGCGCCAGCAGCTTCGACCTAACAGGGAACTACGAGCAGTACTTC	CASSFDLTGNYEQYF
17	.	TRBJ1-6	TRBV18	.	TGTGCCAGCTCACCACCTTCAGGAAGCTCCTATAATTCACCCCTCCACTTT	CASSPPSGSSYNSPLHF
16	.	TRBJ1-2	TRBV28	.	TGTGCCAGCATTCCCGGGTGGGTGGCCTTAGGCTATGGCTACACCTTC	CASIPGWVALGYGYTF
14	TRBD2	TRBJ2-7	TRBV9	.	TGTGCCAGCAGCACCGGGACTAGCGGATACGAGCAGTACTTC	CASSTGTSGYEQYF
13	.	TRBJ1-5	TRBV6-6	.	TGTGCCAGCAGTTACTTGGACAGTCAGCCCCAGCATTTT	CASSYLDSQPQHF
16	.	TRBJ2-3	TRBV11-2	.	TGTGCCAGCAGCTTAGGGGGCAACCTACGCACAGATACGCAGTATTTT	CASSLGGNLRTDTQYF
15	.	TRBJ1-1	TRBV19	.	TGTGCCAGTACGGGCAGGGGTGGGGGTAACACTGAAGCTTTCTTT	CASTGRGGGNTEAFF
16	TRBD1	TRBJ1-3	TRBV29-1	few	TGCAGCGTTGAGGGTGGGACAGGGGTCCCTGGAAACACCATATATTTT	CSVEGGTGVPGNTIYF
16	TRBD2	TRBJ2-5	TRBV18	few	TGTGCCAGCTCACAAACGGCAGCGGGAGACGGAGAGACCCAGTACTTC	CASSQTAAGDGETQYF
17	TRBD1	TRBJ2-3	TRBV24-1	few	TGTGCCACCAGTGATTCCTCCGGGACAGGGGGACGGGATACGCAGTATTTT	CATSDSSGTGGRDTQYF
13	.	TRBJ1-2	TRBV28	.	TGTGCCAGCAGCTCGAGTCCCCGGGATGGCTACACCTTC	CASSSSPRDGYTF
14	.	TRBJ2-1	TRBV24-1	.	TGTGCCACCAGCTTAGGGGGGGTTTACAATGAGCAGTTCTTC	CATSLGGVYNEQFF
15	TRBD2	TRBJ2-1	TRBV5-1	.	TGCGCCAGCAGCTTGGGGCTAGCGGACTACAATGAGCAGTTCTTC	CASSLGLADYNEQFF
16	.	TRBJ2-3	TRBV12-2	once	TGTGCAAGTCGCTTAGGAGCGCACCCGGCACAATATACGCAGTATTTT	CASRLGAHPAQYTQYF
14	.	TRBJ1-6	TRBV6-2/TRBV6-3	.	TGTGCCAGCAGTTACTCCAACTTCAATTCACCCCTCCACTTT	CASSYSNFNSPLHF